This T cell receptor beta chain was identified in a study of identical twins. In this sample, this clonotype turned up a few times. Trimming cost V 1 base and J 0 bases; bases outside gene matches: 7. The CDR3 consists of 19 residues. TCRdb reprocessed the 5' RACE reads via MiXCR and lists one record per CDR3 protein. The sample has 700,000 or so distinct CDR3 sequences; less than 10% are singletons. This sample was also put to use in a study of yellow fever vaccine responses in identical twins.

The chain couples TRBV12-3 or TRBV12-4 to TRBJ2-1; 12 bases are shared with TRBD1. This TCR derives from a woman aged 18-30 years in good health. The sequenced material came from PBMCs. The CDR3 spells CASSLGGGQGAASYNEQFF. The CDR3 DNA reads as TGTGCCAGCAGTTTAGGGGGGGGACAGGGGGCAGCCTCCTACAATGAGCAGTTCTTC.